Following are 14 T cell receptor beta chains from one sample sequenced in a study of T cell responses to AZD1222 COVID-19 vaccine. This table comes from immunoSEQ multiplex PCR, and its TCRdb copy is limited to in-frame clones, with some not included. The sample has 150,000 to 200,000 clones, roughly nine tenths seen once. This material consisted of peripheral blood, taken on day 0 of AZD1222 vaccination. All receptors come from an adult in good health.

The chain has TRBV5-1 and TRBJ1-2, with D unresolved. V was trimmed by 0 bases and J by 6 bases, leaving 6 bases between them. Germline assignment: CDR1 SGHRS and CDR2 YFSETQ. CDR3 length: 12 amino acids. In DNA form, the CDR3 reads TGCGCCAGCAGCTTGGCCTTCGATGGCTACACCTTC. Translating it yields CASSLAFDGYTF.

V usage is TRBV2 and J usage is TRBJ1-2; 9 bases agree with TRBD1. CDR1 and CDR2 from the germline V gene are SNHLY and FYNNEI. V shed 2 bases, J shed 7 bases, and the junction held 5 bases outside the gene matches. The CDR3 has 14 amino acids. The DNA for the CDR3 is TGTGCCAGCAGTGAATTTACAGGGGGCTCTGGCTACACCTTC. As protein: CASSEFTGGSGYTF.

This chain connects TRBV7-8 to TRBJ1-1; D is possibly TRBD1 (6 bases). CDR1 and CDR2 (germline): SGHVS, FQNEAQ. This CDR3 spans 16 amino acids. V was trimmed by 7 bases and J by 1 base, leaving 19 bases between them. The CDR3, as DNA: TGTGCCAGCACCCCCGAGGGGGTGAGGTGGAACACTGAAGCTTTCTTT. Encoded protein: CASTPEGVRWNTEAFF. Variable domain in full (rest from reference TRBV7-8 and TRBJ1-1): GAGVSQSPRYKVAKRGQDVALRCDPISGHVSLFWYQQALGQGPEFLTYFQNEAQLDKSGLPSDRFFAERPEGSVSTLKIQRTQQEDSAVYLCASTPEGVRWNTEAFFGQGTRLTVV.

V is TRBV6-1 and J is TRBJ1-5; 9 bases are shared with TRBD1. Trimming took 2 bases from V and 0 from J; bases not matched to a gene: 5. This CDR3 region has 17 residues. CDR1 is MNHNS, CDR2 SASEGT, per germline. The CDR3, as DNA: TGTGCCAGCAGTGAAAGTACAGGGGGCCCTAGCAATCAGCCCCAGCATTTT. Residues: CASSESTGGPSNQPQHF.

This chain links TRBV28 with TRBJ2-7; D is possibly TRBD1 (5 bases). CDR3 length equals 16 residues. Germline V CDR1 and CDR2: MDHEN, SYDVKM. The V and J ends lost 7 bases and 2 bases respectively, with 21 bases between them. The DNA of the CDR3 is TGTGCCAGCACCTCGGCAGGGTCTGGGAAAACCTACGAGCAGTACTTC. Translating gives CASTSAGSGKTYEQYF.

The chain carries TRBV15 and TRBJ2-3; weak D call: TRBD2 (5 bases). Trimming removed 3 bases at V and 3 bases at J, with 7 bases between. CDR3 length: 13 residues. In germline, CDR1 is LNHNV, CDR2 YYDKDF (reference sequence). The CDR3 nucleotides are TGTGCCACCAGCAGCGGGAAAACAGATACGCAGTATTTT. This sequence encodes CATSSGKTDTQYF.

V usage is TRBV4-1 and J usage is TRBJ1-5, with 7 bases that match TRBD1. The CDR3 consists of 13 residues. The junction had 1 base not matched to a gene; V was cut back by 5 bases and J by 3 bases. Germline CDR1 reads MGHRA; CDR2 reads YSYEKL. As DNA, the CDR3 is TGCGCCAGCAGCGGACAGGTCAATCAGCCCCAGCATTTT. Residues: CASSGQVNQPQHF.

The V gene is TRBV19, the J gene TRBJ2-3; D perhaps matches TRBD2 (5 bases). Germline V gene lookup returns CDR1 LNHDA and CDR2 SQIVND (reference sequence). The CDR3 consists of 12 residues. The germline V and J ends were trimmed by 2 bases and 8 bases, with 8 bases remaining between them. The CDR3 here is CASSILAGTQYF. DNA for the CDR3: TGTGCCAGTAGTATATTGGCGGGTACGCAGTATTTT.

The CDR3 coding sequence is TGCGCCAGCAGCTCTGGGGGTGGACAGGGGGCCGTAGAGACCCAGTACTTC. This translates into CASSSGGGQGAVETQYF. The chain combines TRBV5-1 with TRBJ2-5, with TRBD1 matching 11 bases. CDR3 length: 17 amino acids. Germline assignment: CDR1 SGHRS and CDR2 YFSETQ. Losses at the gene ends were 3 bases for V and 4 bases for J; bases not matched to a gene: 11.

This clone appeared a single time. The chain is built from TRBV18 and TRBJ2-1; possible D gene TRBD2, 6 bases. Trimming shortened V by 2 bases and J by 6 bases, and 17 bases separated the two germline ends. Germline assignment: CDR1 KGHSH and CDR2 LQKENI. The CDR3 is 16 amino acids. CDR3 DNA: TGTGCCAGCTCACCAAGTATACGAATCGGGGGCAATGAGCAGTTCTTC. Protein: CASSPSIRIGGNEQFF.

The rearrangement joins TRBV19 to TRBJ2-1; 12 bases are a match to TRBD2. The ends lost 3 bases at V and 0 bases at J; junction bases unmatched: 9. This CDR3 region has 19 residues. Germline loops: CDR1 LNHDA, CDR2 SQIVND (reference sequence). This CDR3 is CASSIAASGRGYSYNEQFF. For the CDR3, the DNA is TGTGCCAGTAGTATTGCAGCTAGCGGGAGGGGATACTCCTACAATGAGCAGTTCTTC. Full variable domain (rest looked up from reference TRBV19 and TRBJ2-1): DGGITQSPKYLFRKEGQNVTLSCEQNLNHDAMYWYRQDPGQGLRLIYYSQIVNDFQKGDIAEGYSVSREKKESFPLTVTSAQKNPTAFYLCASSIAASGRGYSYNEQFFGPGTRLTVL.

V and J are TRBV14 and TRBJ1-1; no clear D gene. The CDR3 consists of 14 residues. Germline CDR1 SGHDN, CDR2 FVKESK. The V and J ends lost 1 base and 6 bases respectively, with 12 bases between them. CDR3 residues: CASSQVLGGAEAFF. The CDR3 DNA follows: TGTGCCAGCAGCCAAGTCTTAGGTGGGGCTGAAGCTTTCTTT.

This clone showed up just once. V usage is TRBV2 and J usage is TRBJ2-1, with TRBD1 matching over 8 bases. The germline CDR1 and CDR2 sequences are SNHLY and FYNNEI. CDR3 length equals 12 residues. Trimming took 10 bases from V and 8 from J; bases not matched to a gene: 7. CDR3 sequence (DNA): TGTGCCACGGGCGGGACAGGCTATGAGCAGTTCTTC. Encoded protein: CATGGTGYEQFF.

V usage is TRBV9 and J usage is TRBJ1-5; 8 nucleotides align to TRBD1. Germline V CDR1 and CDR2: SGDLS, YYNGEE. The CDR3 runs 13 residues. The V segment lost 6 bases and the J segment 7 bases; nucleotides outside the gene matches: 6. DNA of the CDR3: TGTGCCAGCAATCAGGGGGCGGGGCAGCCCCAGCATTTT. Its translation is CASNQGAGQPQHF.